This is a list of T cell receptor beta chains from one sample in a study of CD8+ T cells in alopecia areata. The table came from immunoSEQ multiplex PCR; TCRdb's copy has only in-frame clones and leaves some out. The sample has 110,000 to 150,000 clones, about two thirds seen once. Sequencing was performed on CD8+ T cells sorted from blood. The receptors shown here come from a human donor in good health. The CDR3 runs from the conserved cysteine through the conserved F or W. Each record gives: V gene, D gene, clone size, J gene, CDR3 protein, CDR3 DNA. A D gene is named only where the DNA matches it firmly. Only part of the rows carry a size: once, few, many, or a class if the clone is expanded.

v_call: TRBV28
d_call: NA
clone_size: NA
j_call: TRBJ1-2
cdr3_aa: CASSPIKNLNYGYTF
cdr3_nt: TGTGCCAGCAGTCCGATCAAAAACCTAAACTATGGCTACACCTTC

v_call: TRBV30
d_call: TRBD1
clone_size: NA
j_call: TRBJ1-2
cdr3_aa: CAWSQGAAGYTF
cdr3_nt: TGTGCCTGGAGCCAGGGGGCAGCTGGCTACACCTTC

v_call: TRBV29-1
d_call: NA
clone_size: NA
j_call: TRBJ1-2
cdr3_aa: CSVQAESYGYTF
cdr3_nt: TGCAGCGTCCAGGCCGAGTCCTATGGCTACACCTTC

v_call: TRBV15
d_call: TRBD1
clone_size: NA
j_call: TRBJ2-7
cdr3_aa: CATSGSRGSEQYF
cdr3_nt: TGTGCCACCAGCGGCAGCAGGGGGTCTGAGCAGTACTTC

v_call: TRBV2
d_call: NA
clone_size: once
j_call: TRBJ1-5
cdr3_aa: CASSEVETNNQPQHF
cdr3_nt: TGTGCCAGCAGTGAAGTAGAGACAAACAATCAGCCCCAGCATTTT

v_call: TRBV23-1
d_call: NA
clone_size: NA
j_call: TRBJ1-1
cdr3_aa: CASSQNGGQPARTEAFF
cdr3_nt: TGCGCCAGCAGTCAAAACGGTGGACAACCCGCCCGCACTGAAGCTTTCTTT

v_call: TRBV5-6
d_call: NA
clone_size: NA
j_call: TRBJ2-2
cdr3_aa: CASRAGGLGPGELFF
cdr3_nt: TGTGCCAGCAGAGCAGGGGGACTAGGACCCGGGGAGCTGTTTTTT

v_call: TRBV27
d_call: NA
clone_size: NA
j_call: TRBJ1-1
cdr3_aa: CASSTQLNTEAFF
cdr3_nt: TGTGCCAGCAGCACACAATTGAACACTGAAGCTTTCTTT

v_call: TRBV30
d_call: TRBD2
clone_size: NA
j_call: TRBJ2-3
cdr3_aa: CAWSGGGTQYF
cdr3_nt: TGTGCCTGGAGCGGGGGGGGTACGCAGTATTTT

v_call: TRBV9
d_call: TRBD2
clone_size: NA
j_call: TRBJ2-2
cdr3_aa: CASRGGASNTGELFF
cdr3_nt: TGTGCCAGCAGGGGAGGGGCCTCGAACACCGGGGAGCTGTTTTTT

v_call: TRBV5-1
d_call: NA
clone_size: few
j_call: TRBJ2-5
cdr3_aa: CASSLDSAQETQYF
cdr3_nt: TGCGCCAGCAGCCTAGACAGCGCTCAAGAGACCCAGTACTTC

v_call: TRBV7-9
d_call: NA
clone_size: few
j_call: TRBJ2-1
cdr3_aa: CASSLRDNEQFF
cdr3_nt: TGTGCCAGCAGCTTAAGGGATAATGAGCAGTTCTTC

v_call: TRBV27
d_call: NA
clone_size: NA
j_call: TRBJ2-7
cdr3_aa: CASSLQDNSYEQYF
cdr3_nt: TGTGCCAGCAGTTTACAGGACAACTCCTACGAGCAGTACTTC

v_call: TRBV18
d_call: NA
clone_size: NA
j_call: TRBJ2-7
cdr3_aa: CASPSSYEQYF
cdr3_nt: TGTGCCAGCCCATCCTCCTACGAGCAGTACTTC

v_call: TRBV7-9
d_call: NA
clone_size: few
j_call: TRBJ1-1
cdr3_aa: CAQGRPRGEAFF
cdr3_nt: TGTGCGCAGGGCCGCCCCCGGGGTGAAGCTTTCTTT

v_call: TRBV7-8
d_call: NA
clone_size: few
j_call: TRBJ1-4
cdr3_aa: CASSARQTTNEKLFF
cdr3_nt: TGTGCCAGCAGCGCCCGACAGACAACTAATGAAAAACTGTTTTTT

v_call: TRBV9
d_call: NA
clone_size: NA
j_call: TRBJ2-2
cdr3_aa: CASSDSPTGEIGELFF
cdr3_nt: TGTGCCAGCAGCGACTCTCCTACGGGGGAGATCGGGGAGCTGTTTTTT

v_call: TRBV27
d_call: NA
clone_size: NA
j_call: TRBJ2-1
cdr3_aa: CASSWGNEQFF
cdr3_nt: TGTGCCAGCAGTTGGGGCAATGAGCAGTTCTTC

v_call: TRBV25-1
d_call: NA
clone_size: NA
j_call: TRBJ2-1
cdr3_aa: CASSELSVMGLEQFF
cdr3_nt: TGTGCCAGCAGTGAATTGAGCGTCATGGGTCTTGAGCAGTTCTTC

v_call: TRBV11-2
d_call: TRBD2
clone_size: NA
j_call: TRBJ2-1
cdr3_aa: CASSLFASGSPNEQFF
cdr3_nt: TGTGCCAGCAGCTTATTCGCTAGCGGGAGCCCCAATGAGCAGTTCTTC

v_call: TRBV2
d_call: NA
clone_size: NA
j_call: TRBJ2-3
cdr3_aa: CASGSDTQYF
cdr3_nt: TGTGCCAGCGGTTCAGATACGCAGTATTTT

v_call: TRBV9
d_call: NA
clone_size: NA
j_call: TRBJ2-1
cdr3_aa: CASGGRDEQFF
cdr3_nt: TGTGCCAGCGGGGGTCGCGATGAGCAGTTCTTC

v_call: TRBV27
d_call: TRBD1
clone_size: once
j_call: TRBJ2-7
cdr3_aa: CASSFVGQGIYEQYF
cdr3_nt: TGTGCCAGCAGTTTTGTCGGACAGGGAATCTACGAGCAGTACTTC

v_call: TRBV29-1
d_call: TRBD2
clone_size: NA
j_call: TRBJ2-7
cdr3_aa: CSVDAWGGEQYF
cdr3_nt: TGCAGCGTTGATGCGTGGGGGGGCGAGCAGTACTTC

v_call: TRBV13
d_call: NA
clone_size: NA
j_call: TRBJ1-1
cdr3_aa: CASSTTGRTEAFF
cdr3_nt: TGTGCCAGCAGCACAACAGGGAGGACTGAAGCTTTCTTT

v_call: TRBV7-9
d_call: TRBD1
clone_size: NA
j_call: TRBJ1-2
cdr3_aa: CASSPVGQPYGYTF
cdr3_nt: TGTGCCAGCAGCCCCGTGGGACAGCCCTATGGCTACACCTTC

v_call: TRBV28
d_call: TRBD2
clone_size: NA
j_call: TRBJ2-1
cdr3_aa: CASRIRLAGGNNEQFF
cdr3_nt: TGTGCCAGCAGAATTCGACTAGCGGGAGGGAACAATGAGCAGTTCTTC

v_call: TRBV29-1
d_call: NA
clone_size: few
j_call: TRBJ2-1
cdr3_aa: CSLGQYNEQFF
cdr3_nt: TGCAGCTTAGGACAGTACAATGAGCAGTTCTTC

v_call: TRBV29-1
d_call: NA
clone_size: NA
j_call: TRBJ2-7
cdr3_aa: CSVESGTYEQYF
cdr3_nt: TGCAGCGTTGAATCAGGAACCTACGAGCAGTACTTC

v_call: TRBV6-5
d_call: NA
clone_size: NA
j_call: TRBJ2-7
cdr3_aa: CASRAGPRDEQYF
cdr3_nt: TGTGCCAGCAGGGCGGGACCGCGAGACGAGCAGTACTTC

v_call: TRBV27
d_call: NA
clone_size: NA
j_call: TRBJ1-2
cdr3_aa: CASMPGVDSGNGYTF
cdr3_nt: TGTGCCAGCATGCCAGGGGTAGATTCCGGCAACGGCTACACCTTC

v_call: TRBV27
d_call: NA
clone_size: NA
j_call: TRBJ1-5
cdr3_aa: CASSLDRLNQPQHF
cdr3_nt: TGTGCCAGCAGTTTGGACAGACTTAATCAGCCCCAGCATTTT

v_call: TRBV29-1
d_call: TRBD2
clone_size: NA
j_call: TRBJ2-7
cdr3_aa: CSVDGGSPYEQYF
cdr3_nt: TGCAGCGTTGATGGCGGGAGCCCCTACGAGCAGTACTTC

v_call: TRBV10-3
d_call: TRBD2
clone_size: few
j_call: TRBJ2-5
cdr3_aa: CAISEPGGQETQYF
cdr3_nt: TGTGCCATCAGTGAGCCGGGAGGCCAAGAGACCCAGTACTTC

v_call: TRBV29-1
d_call: NA
clone_size: NA
j_call: TRBJ2-2
cdr3_aa: CSVPWTGELFF
cdr3_nt: TGCAGCGTTCCTTGGACCGGGGAGCTGTTTTTT

v_call: TRBV5-6
d_call: NA
clone_size: NA
j_call: TRBJ1-2
cdr3_aa: CASSSSLFGYTF
cdr3_nt: TGTGCCAGCAGCTCCTCCCTATTCGGCTACACCTTC

v_call: TRBV29-1
d_call: TRBD1
clone_size: NA
j_call: TRBJ2-1
cdr3_aa: CSVGQGAVYEQFF
cdr3_nt: TGCAGCGTTGGACAGGGGGCTGTTTATGAGCAGTTCTTC

v_call: TRBV13
d_call: TRBD2
clone_size: NA
j_call: TRBJ2-1
cdr3_aa: CASSLKPGLAGYNEQFF
cdr3_nt: TGTGCCAGCAGCTTAAAGCCAGGACTAGCGGGTTACAATGAGCAGTTCTTC

v_call: TRBV27
d_call: TRBD1
clone_size: NA
j_call: TRBJ2-5
cdr3_aa: CASRPLPRDSQETQYF
cdr3_nt: TGTGCCAGCAGACCCCTCCCCCGGGACAGCCAAGAGACCCAGTACTTC

v_call: TRBV29-1
d_call: NA
clone_size: few
j_call: TRBJ2-5
cdr3_aa: CSVEDRARIQETQYF
cdr3_nt: TGCAGCGTTGAAGATAGGGCCCGGATCCAAGAGACCCAGTACTTC

v_call: TRBV12-5
d_call: NA
clone_size: few
j_call: TRBJ2-3
cdr3_aa: CASGIPDIETDTQYF
cdr3_nt: TGTGCTAGTGGGATACCGGACATCGAGACAGATACGCAGTATTTT

v_call: TRBV6-6
d_call: NA
clone_size: few
j_call: TRBJ1-5
cdr3_aa: CASIDAGGQPQHF
cdr3_nt: TGTGCCAGCATCGATGCCGGGGGTCAGCCCCAGCATTTT

v_call: TRBV7-3
d_call: TRBD2
clone_size: NA
j_call: TRBJ2-1
cdr3_aa: CASSLGGSGYNEQFF
cdr3_nt: TGTGCCAGCAGCTTAGGCGGGAGTGGCTACAATGAGCAGTTCTTC

v_call: TRBV19
d_call: NA
clone_size: NA
j_call: TRBJ2-7
cdr3_aa: CASSSFPLYEQYF
cdr3_nt: TGTGCCAGTAGCTCTTTCCCCCTATACGAGCAGTACTTC

v_call: TRBV29-1
d_call: NA
clone_size: few
j_call: TRBJ2-7
cdr3_aa: CSVEERQRPYEQYF
cdr3_nt: TGCAGCGTTGAAGAGAGGCAGAGACCCTACGAGCAGTACTTC

v_call: TRBV20-1
d_call: NA
clone_size: NA
j_call: TRBJ2-1
cdr3_aa: CSARDWGEQFF
cdr3_nt: TGCAGTGCTAGAGATTGGGGGGAGCAGTTCTTC

v_call: TRBV19
d_call: TRBD1
clone_size: NA
j_call: TRBJ2-7
cdr3_aa: CASSGGGQVYEQYF
cdr3_nt: TGTGCCAGTAGTGGGGGCGGACAGGTCTACGAGCAGTACTTC